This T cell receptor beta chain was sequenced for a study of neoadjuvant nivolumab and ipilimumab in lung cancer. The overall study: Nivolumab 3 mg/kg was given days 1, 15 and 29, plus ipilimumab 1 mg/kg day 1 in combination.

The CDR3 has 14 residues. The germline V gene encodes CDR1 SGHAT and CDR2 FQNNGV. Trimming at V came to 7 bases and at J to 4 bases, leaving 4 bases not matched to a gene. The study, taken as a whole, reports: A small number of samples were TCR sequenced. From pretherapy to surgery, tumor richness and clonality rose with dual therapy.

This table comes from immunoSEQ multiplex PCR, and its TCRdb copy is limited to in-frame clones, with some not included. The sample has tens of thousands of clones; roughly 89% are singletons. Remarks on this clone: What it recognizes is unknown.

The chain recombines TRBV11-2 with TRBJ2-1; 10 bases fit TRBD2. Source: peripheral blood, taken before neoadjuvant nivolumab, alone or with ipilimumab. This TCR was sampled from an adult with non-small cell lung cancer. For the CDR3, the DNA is TGTGCCAGCACCCGGACTAGCGGATACAATGAGCAGTTCTTC. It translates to CASTRTSGYNEQFF.